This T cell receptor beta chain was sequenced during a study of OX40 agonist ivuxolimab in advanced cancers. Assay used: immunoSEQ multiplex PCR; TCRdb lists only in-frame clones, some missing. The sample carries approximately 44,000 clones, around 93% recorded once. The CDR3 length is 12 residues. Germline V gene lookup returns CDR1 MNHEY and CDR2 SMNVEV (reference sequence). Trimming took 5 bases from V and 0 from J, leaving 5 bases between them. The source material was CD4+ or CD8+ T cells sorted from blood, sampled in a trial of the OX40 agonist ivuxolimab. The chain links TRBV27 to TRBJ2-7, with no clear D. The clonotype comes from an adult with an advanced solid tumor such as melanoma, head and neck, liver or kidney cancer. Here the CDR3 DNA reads TGTGCCAGCAGTCCCAGCTCCTACGAGCAGTACTTC. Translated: CASSPSSYEQYF.